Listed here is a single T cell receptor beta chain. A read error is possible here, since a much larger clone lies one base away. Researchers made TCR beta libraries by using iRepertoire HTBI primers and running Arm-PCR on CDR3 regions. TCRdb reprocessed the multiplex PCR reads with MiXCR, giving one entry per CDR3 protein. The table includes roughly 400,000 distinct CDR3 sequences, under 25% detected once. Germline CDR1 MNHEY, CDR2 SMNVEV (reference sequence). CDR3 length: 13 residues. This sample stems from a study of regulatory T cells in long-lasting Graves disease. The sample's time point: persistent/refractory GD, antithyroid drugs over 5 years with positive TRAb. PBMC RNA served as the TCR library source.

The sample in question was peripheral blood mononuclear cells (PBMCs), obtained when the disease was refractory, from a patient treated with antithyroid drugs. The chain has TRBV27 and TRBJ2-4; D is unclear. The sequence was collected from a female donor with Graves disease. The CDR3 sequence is CASSFGARNIQYF. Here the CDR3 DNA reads TGTGCCAGCAGTTTTGGAGCCAGAAACATTCAGTACTTC.